Presented here are 18 T cell receptor beta chains from one specimen sequenced in a study of Ad26.COV2.S vaccination and SARS-CoV-2 variants. The assay was immunoSEQ multiplex PCR, and TCRdb's table has in-frame clones only and misses some. The table records about 450,000 clones, 80% to 90% of them present only once. The treatment denotes: some 19 received Ad26.COV2.S at low or high dose, single or two shots; about 5 received placebo; per-sample allocation not given. Repertoires come from day 63 after the first vaccine or placebo injection. Sequenced here: peripheral blood, sampled in a trial of Ad26.COV2.S vaccine versus placebo. These receptors all stem from a person between 18 and 65 years old who received the Ad26.COV2.S COVID-19 vaccine or a placebo.

The rearrangement uses TRBV3-1 (or the pseudogene TRBV3-2) and TRBJ1-6; TRBD1 is a possible D gene (5 bases). Germline V gene lookup returns CDR1 LGHDT and CDR2 YNNKEL (reference sequence). The CDR3 spans 15 residues. The germline V and J ends were trimmed by 4 bases and 10 bases, with 17 bases remaining between them. The CDR3 protein is CASSPLQGVDSPLHF. The CDR3 DNA follows: TGTGCCAGCAGCCCACTTCAGGGTGTGGACTCACCCCTCCACTTT.

The V call is TRBV18, the J call TRBJ2-5, with D perhaps matching TRBD2 (6 bases). This CDR3 contains 16 residues. V was trimmed by 2 bases and J by 5 bases, leaving 18 bases between them. Germline CDR1 is KGHSH and CDR2 is LQKENI. The CDR3 DNA reads as TGTGCCAGCTCACCAGTAGGCGGGACTTTGGGGGAGACCCAGTACTTC. It is translated as CASSPVGGTLGETQYF.

The chain couples TRBV19 to TRBJ2-1; D possibly corresponds to TRBD2 (6 bases). The germline gives CDR1 LNHDA, CDR2 SQIVND (reference sequence). V lost 2 bases and J 8 bases, leaving 19 bases between the germline ends. This CDR3 is 16 amino acids long. CDR3 nucleotides: TGTGCCAGTAGTATAATGGCTAGCGTAACTGGGTATGAGCAGTTCTTC. Protein sequence: CASSIMASVTGYEQFF.

This clone appeared a single time. The J gene is TRBJ2-5, the V gene TRBV9; TRBD2 matches 9 bases. This CDR3 comprises 15 residues. Unmatched junction bases numbered 12, after V lost 3 bases and J lost 9 bases. Germline V lookup: CDR1 SGDLS, CDR2 YYNGEE. DNA for the CDR3: TGTGCCAGCAGCGCTTCTAGCGGGGCCCCGGGGGCCCAGTACTTC. Its protein product is CASSASSGAPGAQYF.

The chain has TRBV5-8 and TRBJ2-7, with a weak D call TRBD1 (5 bases). This CDR3 contains 15 residues. Germline V gene sequence: CDR1 SGHTS, CDR2 YDEGEE. V was pared by 3 bases and J by 3 bases, with 16 bases between. CDR3 sequence (DNA): TGTGCCAGCAGCTCAACCTGGACAAGTCTCTACGAGCAGTACTTC. It codes for CASSSTWTSLYEQYF.

V and J are TRBV9 and TRBJ1-6, with D unclear. V lost 0 bases and J 7 bases, leaving 8 bases between the germline ends. CDR3 length: 14 residues. Germline CDR1 reads SGDLS; CDR2 reads YYNGEE. The DNA for the CDR3 is TGTGCCAGCAGCGTAGGAGGACCAAATTCACCCCTCCACTTT. Protein: CASSVGGPNSPLHF. Combining the CDR3 with reference TRBV9 and TRBJ1-6 gives the whole variable domain DSGVTQTPKHLITATGQRVTLRCSPRSGDLSVYWYQQSLDQGLQFLIQYYNGEERAKGNILERFSAQQFPDLHSELNLSSLELGDSALYFCASSVGGPNSPLHFGNGTRLTVT.

This clone has a handful of counts. The V gene is TRBV7-2, the J gene TRBJ1-3; the match to TRBD1 covers 7 bases. Losses at the gene ends were 8 bases for V and 4 bases for J; bases not matched to a gene: 5. The CDR3 consists of 13 residues. The germline gives CDR1 SGHTA, CDR2 FQGNSA. The CDR3 loop reads CASRTGPGNTIYF. In DNA form, the CDR3 reads TGTGCCAGCCGGACAGGACCCGGAAACACCATATATTTT.

This chain links TRBV10-3 with TRBJ2-6; 7 nucleotides line up with TRBD1. CDR3 length: 16 amino acids. Germline-derived CDR1 and CDR2 are ENHRY and SYGVKD. J lost 2 bases, V lost 11 bases, and 12 bases had no gene match. The CDR3 is CASSERQGPGANVLTF. The CDR3, as DNA: TGTGCCTCCTCCGAGAGACAGGGCCCTGGGGCCAACGTCCTGACTTTC.

The chain links TRBV11-2 to TRBJ2-7; TRBD1 matches at 8 bases. CDR1 and CDR2 (germline): SGHAT, FQNNGV. The CDR3 is made up of 18 amino acids. Losses at the gene ends were 6 bases for V and 1 base for J; bases not matched to a gene: 17. CDR3: CASSSTRGDRFGSYEQYV. CDR3 bases: TGTGCCAGCAGTTCGACCAGGGGGGACAGGTTTGGTTCCTACGAGCAGTACGTC.

With respect to this clone: The identical CDR3 is also encoded by other nucleotide sequences in the sample. This chain links TRBV18 with TRBJ2-1, with D perhaps TRBD2 (5 bases). Deletions cut 0 bases from V and 0 bases from J, with 6 bases between. Germline assignment: CDR1 KGHSH and CDR2 LQKENI. The CDR3 runs to 15 residues. The CDR3 nucleotides read TGTGCCAGCTCACCACCCAGCGGCTCCTACAATGAGCAGTTCTTC. Translated, it gives CASSPPSGSYNEQFF.

This clone was picked up a small number of times. The chain employs TRBV12-3 or TRBV12-4 and TRBJ1-2; D may be TRBD1 (5 bases). Trimming took off 3 bases at V and 4 bases at J, with 9 bases between the two ends. The CDR3 sequence is 13 residues long. In DNA, the CDR3 is TGTGCCAGCAGTTTTCGCGGGGCCTATGGCTACACCTTC. It yields the protein CASSFRGAYGYTF.

The rearrangement uses TRBV2 and TRBJ1-4; D is uncertain. Germline lookup yields CDR1 SNHLY and CDR2 FYNNEI. The CDR3 runs 12 residues. The V end was cut by 7 bases, the J end by 5 bases, with 8 bases between. CDR3 residues: CASKTDNEKLFF. CDR3 bases: TGTGCCAGCAAGACGGACAATGAAAAACTGTTTTTT.

This clone was seen only once. This sequence joins TRBV24-1 and TRBJ1-2, with D unresolved. The CDR3 runs 10 residues. The V and J ends lost 7 bases and 8 bases respectively, with 7 bases between them. CDR1 and CDR2 (germline): KGHDR, SFDVKD. CDR3 DNA: TGTGCCACCAGGGCGGAAGGCTACACCTTC. This translates into CATRAEGYTF.

DNA for the CDR3: TGTGCCAGCAGCTTCGGGGGTCATGGGGCCAATGAAAAACTGTTTTTT. Translating gives CASSFGGHGANEKLFF. V and J are TRBV7-9 and TRBJ1-4, with D possibly being TRBD1 (5 bases). The CDR3 has 16 residues. CDR1 is SEHNR and CDR2 is FQNEAQ in the germline V gene (reference sequence). V lost 3 bases, J lost 5 bases, and 16 bases lay in between.

Worth noting for this clone: This same CDR3 is encoded by further DNA sequences in the sample. The J gene is TRBJ1-3, the V gene TRBV7-2; D unclear. Germline CDR1 SGHTA, CDR2 FQGNSA. This CDR3 has 13 residues. The V and J ends lost 5 bases and 3 bases respectively, with 8 bases between them. The CDR3 DNA reads as TGTGCCAGCAGCCTCGCTGTTGGAAACACCATATATTTT. Protein: CASSLAVGNTIYF.

The V call is TRBV4-1, the J call TRBJ2-3, with D perhaps matching TRBD1 (6 bases). Germline CDR1 is MGHRA and CDR2 is YSYEKL. V was clipped by 4 bases and J by 4 bases, with 21 bases between them. The CDR3 consists of 17 residues. DNA for the CDR3: TGCGCCAGCAGCCGTACCCCGGTGGCAGGGGACGCAGATACGCAGTATTTT. It yields the protein CASSRTPVAGDADTQYF.

The rearrangement uses TRBV19 and TRBJ1-5; TRBD1 matches at 7 bases. The germline V gene has CDR1 LNHDA and CDR2 SQIVND (reference sequence). With 2 bases clipped from V and 4 bases from J, the junction kept 8 bases outside the gene matches. The CDR3 consists of 16 residues. As DNA, the CDR3 is TGTGCCAGTAGTATAATCTGGACAGGCGGGAATCAGCCCCAGCATTTT. Amino acid sequence: CASSIIWTGGNQPQHF.

The chain uses TRBV7-9 and TRBJ2-1; D is unresolved. Between the trimmed V and J ends, which lost 3 bases and 6 bases, there was a span of 15 bases. The CDR3 sequence is 15 residues long. The germline V gene has CDR1 SEHNR and CDR2 FQNEAQ (reference sequence). The CDR3 DNA follows: TGTGCCAGCAGCTTTAAGGGAATGAGTGGCAATGAGCAGTTCTTC. Translating it yields CASSFKGMSGNEQFF.